The T cell receptor beta chain under discussion was sequenced for a study of blood T cells in healthy people across ages (dated by TCRdb to about 2015). About the full investigation: In model experiments, template switching captured roughly one uniquely barcoded TCR beta cDNA molecule for every two T cells. To track age-related changes in TCR beta repertoire diversity, the study relied on deep sequencing normalized with unique cDNA molecular identifiers. For two donors (one aged 18 to 29 and one aged 80 or older), the study analyzed two additional independent replicas of 1 million unique cDNA reads from the same blood draw. Donors were grouped into four age groups: young (average 16 years), middle-aged (about 38), aged (around 60) and long-lived (about 90). To avoid experimental bias, donors of different ages were randomly spread across the sequencing lanes. General conclusions and limits of the study: Bulk unsorted PBMC profiling prevented conclusive comparison of naive and antigen-experienced compartments. Estimates of total diversity based on one million sequenced T cells were considered lower bounds and underestimates. The long-lived group showed more naive CD4+ T cells, fewer expanded clones and increased TCR diversity than the aged group, suggesting age selection. Observed TCR beta diversity per million T cells fell roughly linearly with age, and a significant reduction was already apparent by age roughly 41. Donor CMV infection status was unknown, potentially confounding age-related changes in expanded clonotypes. A strong correlation was found between observed TCR beta diversity and the percentage of naive T cells measured by flow cytometry.

The CDR3 runs 16 residues from the cysteine to the phenylalanine. CDR3 DNA only is kept here, 48 bases in frame from base 1. The germline V gene specifies SGHRS as CDR1 and YFSETQ as CDR2. V lost 5 bases and J lost 4 bases; the stretch between them is 21 bases long. This clonotype has just a few counts. This clone's antigen is unknown. Base qualities are not recorded, but no much larger clone differs from it by a single base. The roughly 38 donors, aged about 6 to 95 years, were systemically healthy Caucasian individuals from Russia. Each donor gave about 9.2 milliliters of peripheral blood, drawn into EDTA-treated Vacutainer tubes. Ficoll-Paque density-gradient centrifugation was used to isolate PBMCs, with at least 7 million per sample. Trizol reagent was used to extract total RNA from the PBMCs, yielding at least 6 micrograms per sample. For every donor, an aliquot of PBMCs went through flow cytometry to measure the percentages of naive CD45RAhigh/CD27high T cells.

The library was prepared using 5' RACE. The instrument given in TCRdb is Illumina HiSeq 2500. The second PCR ran for about 6 to 12 cycles and used a J-beta primer mix along with a sample-barcoded 5' primer. A template-switch 5' adaptor carrying 12 random nucleotides introduced a unique molecular identifier onto each TCR beta cDNA molecule. Each sample yielded at least 2.5 million CDR3-containing paired-end reads. First-strand cDNA was synthesized from all RNA with the Mint cDNA synthesis kit, primed by a TRBC-specific oligonucleotide. Following uracil-DNA glycosylase treatment, a first 18-cycle PCR with universal primers M1SS and BC2_uni_R was performed on all cDNA. The study's processing was this. Each sample was normalized by randomly selecting 1 million high-quality reads, each carrying a distinct molecular identifier. Instead of being binned into consensus sequences, reads with shared molecular identifiers were discarded. MiTCR, set to a Q25 quality threshold and the strictest error-elimination algorithm, was used for CDR3 identification, clonotype clustering and error correction. A nonparametric unseen species model using Euler transformation provided a lower-bound estimate of total TCR beta diversity. TCRdb itself trimmed the public reads at Q25 with fastp, ran MiXCR and retained productive beta chains. Records with the same CDR3 protein are collapsed into one entry carrying the most frequent genes and DNA. The V and J calls reflect TCRdb's pipeline rather than the authors' work. The sample data list about 1.5 million distinct CDR3 sequences, and 40% to 50% of these were observed just once. The top ten clones comprise 7.9% of the sample.

The chain is assembled from TRBV5-1 and TRBJ1-1; a confident D gene designation cannot be given. The source of this sequence is a woman aged 18-35 years in good health. The specimen sequenced was blood. The base sequence is TGCGCCAGCAGTTCTTGGCAATCGGGTGGAGGCACTGAAGCTTTCTTT. The resulting protein is CASSSWQSGGGTEAFF.